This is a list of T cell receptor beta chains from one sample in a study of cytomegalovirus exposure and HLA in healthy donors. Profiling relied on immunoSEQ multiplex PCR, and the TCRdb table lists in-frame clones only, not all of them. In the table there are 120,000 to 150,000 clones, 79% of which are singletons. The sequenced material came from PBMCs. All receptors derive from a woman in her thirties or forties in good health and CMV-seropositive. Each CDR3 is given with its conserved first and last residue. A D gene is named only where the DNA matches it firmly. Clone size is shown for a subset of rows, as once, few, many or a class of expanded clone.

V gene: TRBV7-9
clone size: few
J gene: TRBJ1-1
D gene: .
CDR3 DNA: TGTTCCAGCAGCTTGCGTCCCACTGAAGCTTTCTTT
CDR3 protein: CSSSLRPTEAFF

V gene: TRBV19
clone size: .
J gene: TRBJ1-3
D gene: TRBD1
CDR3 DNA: TGTGCCACCACAGGGGGCGCGGGCGGAAACACCATATATTTT
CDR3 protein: CATTGGAGGNTIYF

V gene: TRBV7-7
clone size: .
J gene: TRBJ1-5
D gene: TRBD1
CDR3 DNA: TGTGCCAGCAGCTTACCCCACAGGGGACATCAGCCCCAGCATTTT
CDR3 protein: CASSLPHRGHQPQHF

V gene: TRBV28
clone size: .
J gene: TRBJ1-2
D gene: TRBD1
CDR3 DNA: TGTGCCAGCACCCCTGGACAGGGTTATGGCTACACCTTC
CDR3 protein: CASTPGQGYGYTF

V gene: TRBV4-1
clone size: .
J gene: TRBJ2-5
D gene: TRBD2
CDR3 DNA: TGCGCCAGCACCTTGGGACTAGCGGGGGGTTCAGAGACCCAGTACTTC
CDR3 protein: CASTLGLAGGSETQYF

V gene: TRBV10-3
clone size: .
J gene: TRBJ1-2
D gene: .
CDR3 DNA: TGTGCCATCAGTGAGTCAGAGAGATATGGCTACACCTTC
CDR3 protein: CAISESERYGYTF

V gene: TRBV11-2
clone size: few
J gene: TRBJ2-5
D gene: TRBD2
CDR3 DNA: TGTGCCAGCAGCTTTTCGGGGGGGCGGAACCAAGAGACCCAGTACTTC
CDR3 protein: CASSFSGGRNQETQYF

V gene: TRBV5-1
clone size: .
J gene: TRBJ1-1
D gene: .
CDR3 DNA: TGCGCCAGCAGCTTGGGCCGGGGGATGAGGGACACTGAAGCTTTCTTT
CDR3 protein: CASSLGRGMRDTEAFF

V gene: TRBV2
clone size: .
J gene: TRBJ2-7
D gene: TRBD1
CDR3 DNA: TGTGCCAGCAGTGTGGGACAGGGGTTCTCCTACGAGCAGTACTTC
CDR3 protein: CASSVGQGFSYEQYF

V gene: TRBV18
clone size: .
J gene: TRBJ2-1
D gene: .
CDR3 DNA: TGTGCCAGCTCACTCGCTAATTTTAATGAGCAGTTCTTC
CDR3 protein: CASSLANFNEQFF

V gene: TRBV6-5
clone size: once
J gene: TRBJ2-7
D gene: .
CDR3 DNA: TGTGCCAGCAGTCCCCCCACAGGGCCCCCTTACGAGCAGTACTTC
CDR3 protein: CASSPPTGPPYEQYF

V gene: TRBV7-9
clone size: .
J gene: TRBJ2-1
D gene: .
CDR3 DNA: TGTGCCAGCAGCGTCGGAGGGGCCTCCAATGAGCAGTTCTTC
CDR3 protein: CASSVGGASNEQFF

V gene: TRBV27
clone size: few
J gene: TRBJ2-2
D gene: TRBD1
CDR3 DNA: TGTGCCAGCAGGGGACAGGGGCGCCATTCTGAGCTGTTTTTT
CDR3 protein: CASRGQGRHSELFF

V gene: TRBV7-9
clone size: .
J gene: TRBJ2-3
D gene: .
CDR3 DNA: TGTGCCAGCAGCCCGACAGGACCCGATACGCAGTATTTT
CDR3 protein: CASSPTGPDTQYF

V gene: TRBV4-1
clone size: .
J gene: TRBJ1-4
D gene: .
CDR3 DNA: TGCGCCAGCAGCCAAGATATTGCAACTAATGAAAAACTGTTTTTT
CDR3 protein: CASSQDIATNEKLFF

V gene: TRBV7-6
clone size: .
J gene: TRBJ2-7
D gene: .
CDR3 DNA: TGTGCCAGCAGCCCAGATCCCACCACAACCTACGAGCAGTACTTC
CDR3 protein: CASSPDPTTTYEQYF

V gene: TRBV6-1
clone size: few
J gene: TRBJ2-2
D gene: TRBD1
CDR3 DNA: TGTGCCAGCACAATACGGACAGGGACCGGGGAGCTGTTTTTT
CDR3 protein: CASTIRTGTGELFF